Following are 20 T cell receptor beta chains from one sample sequenced in a study of regulatory T cells in long-lasting Graves disease. Sample time point: newly diagnosed GD, antithyroid drugs for less than 3 months. TCR sequences were obtained from RNA taken from PBMCs. Researchers made TCR beta libraries by using iRepertoire HTBI primers and running Arm-PCR on CDR3 regions. TCRdb independently ran MiXCR on the multiplex PCR reads; one entry per CDR3 protein. The sample includes a few hundred thousand distinct CDR3 sequences, 12% to 15% of them seen just once. The same sample was also studied in work on T cells in Graves' hyperthyroidism and ophthalmopathy.

The starting material was peripheral blood mononuclear cells (PBMCs), obtained at new diagnosis, from a patient treated with antithyroid drugs. These receptors came from a woman in her 50s with Graves disease.

The rearrangement uses TRBV7-9 and TRBJ2-1; the D call may be TRBD1 or TRBD2 (6 bases each). Germline assignment: CDR1 SEHNR and CDR2 FQNEAQ (reference sequence). CDR3 length: 15 residues. V dropped 8 bases and J dropped 8 bases, with 22 bases sitting between them. Written as DNA, the CDR3 is TGTGCCAGCGTCGTAACGGGGGCAGGGAGTCATGAGCAGTTCTTC. Its protein product is CASVVTGAGSHEQFF.

This clonotype was recorded at least ten times. The rearrangement links TRBV29-1 to TRBJ2-1; 7 nucleotides agree with TRBD2. J gave up 0 bases and V 3 bases, and 14 bases lay outside the gene matches. Germline loops: CDR1 SQVTM, CDR2 ANQGSEA. The CDR3 is made up of 18 amino acids. The CDR3 DNA follows: TGCAGCGTTGATTCCCCTAGCGGAGTACCCCTCTCCTACAATGAGCAGTTCTTC. It specifies CSVDSPSGVPLSYNEQFF.

This clonotype was counted once. The V gene is TRBV5-8, the J gene TRBJ1-3; no clear D. V lost 1 base to trimming and J lost 0 bases, with 14 bases between them. The length of the CDR3 is 17 residues. The germline V gene encodes CDR1 SGHTS and CDR2 YDEGEE. CDR3 nucleotides: TGTGCCAGCAGCTTGATGACATATGCAGACTCTGGAAACACCATATATTTT. It yields the protein CASSLMTYADSGNTIYF.

The chain couples TRBV28 to TRBJ2-2, with 13 bases matching TRBD2. The CDR3 is 19 amino acids. The trim removed 4 bases at V and 8 bases at J, leaving 16 bases unmatched. From germline, CDR1 is MDHEN and CDR2 SYDVKM. The CDR3 coding sequence is TGTGCCAGCAGTTCCCTAGGACTAGCGGGAGTGAGGAACATTGGGGAGCTGTTTTTT. It is translated as CASSSLGLAGVRNIGELFF.

The chain couples TRBV19 to TRBJ2-2; TRBD1 agrees at 7 bases. This CDR3 has 15 amino acids. V trimming: 6 bases; J trimming: 8 bases; junction bases outside the gene matches: 12. Germline V CDR1 and CDR2: LNHDA, SQIVND (reference sequence). DNA of the CDR3: TGTGCCAGTAGACAATTCCGACAGGGTGGAGGGGAGCTGTTTTTT. As protein: CASRQFRQGGGELFF.

There are a few counts of this clonotype. This chain links TRBV10-1 with TRBJ1-4; perhaps TRBD1 as D (6 bases). Trimming shortened V by 6 bases and J by 3 bases, and 11 bases separated the two germline ends. The CDR3 is 14 residues long. The germline gives CDR1 WNHNN, CDR2 SYGVQD (reference sequence). The CDR3 reads CASSTGTPNEKLFF. The CDR3 DNA sequence: TGCGCCAGCAGCACCGGGACACCTAATGAAAAACTGTTTTTT.

J is TRBJ2-1 and V is TRBV7-3; D may match TRBD1 or TRBD2 (5 bases each). Looked up from germline, CDR1 is SGHTA and CDR2 is FQGTGA. The CDR3 is 15 amino acids. The ends were cut back, 5 bases at V and 6 bases at J, with 17 bases in the middle. The CDR3 DNA is TGTGCCAGCAGCGCTCGGGACGGAGCATTCAATGAGCAGTTCTTC. It specifies CASSARDGAFNEQFF.

This clonotype was picked up a small number of times. Its ends do not fully match the called genes, so a read error is possible. The chain uses TRBV6-1 and TRBJ2-6; maybe TRBD1 (5 bases). CDR3 size: 18 residues. Per germline, CDR1 MNHNS and CDR2 SASEGT. The CDR3 sequence is CASSEEYPWVSGATVLTF. The CDR3 DNA reads TGTGCCAGCAGTGAAGAATATCCGTGGGTCTCTGGGGCCACCGTCCTGACTTTC.

Many counts were recorded for this clonotype. The chain links TRBV20-1 to TRBJ2-5; D may match TRBD1 or TRBD2 (5 bases each). The V gene lost 3 bases and the J gene lost 4 bases, with 15 bases spanning the gap. The CDR3 is made up of 14 amino acids. From germline, CDR1 is DFQATT and CDR2 SNEGSKA (reference sequence). This CDR3 reads CSASDRDLRETQYF. In DNA, the CDR3 is TGCAGTGCTAGCGACCGGGACCTCAGAGAGACCCAGTACTTC.

On this clonotype: A much larger clone is a single base away; this may be a read error. The chain combines TRBV20-1 with TRBJ2-7; D remains unclear. This CDR3 has 14 amino acids. CDR1 is DFQATT and CDR2 is SNEGSKA in the germline V gene (reference sequence). Written as DNA, the CDR3 is TGCAGCCTACCCGCGAGCCAGACGCGCTACGAGCAGTACTTC. This encodes CSLPASQTRYEQYF.

Of note for this clonotype: One end of the junction varies from germline; a read error may be responsible. The rearrangement uses TRBV3-1 and TRBJ2-3; 10 nucleotides line up with TRBD2. The length of the CDR3 is 14 residues. CDR1 and CDR2 from the germline V gene are LGHDT and YNNKEL (reference sequence). DNA for the CDR3: TGTGCCGGCAGCCCCGGGACTAGCGTAGGTACGCAGTATTTT. Amino acid sequence: CAGSPGTSVGTQYF.

As DNA, the CDR3 is TGTGCCAGCAGTTCATACCAGAACCTTGCCTACGAGCAGTACTTC. Translating gives CASSSYQNLAYEQYF. The V and J genes are TRBV28 and TRBJ2-7; no definite D call. This CDR3 has 15 amino acids. The ends were cut back, 4 bases at V and 2 bases at J, with 15 bases in the middle. CDR1 and CDR2 (germline): MDHEN, SYDVKM.

The chain links TRBV29-1 to TRBJ1-1, with TRBD1 matching 9 bases. There are 13 residues in the CDR3. Germline V lookup: CDR1 SQVTM, CDR2 ANQGSEA. V shed 5 bases and J 3 bases; nucleotides not matched to a gene: 4. The DNA for the CDR3 is TGCAGCGTTTTGAACAGGGGGCACACTGAAGCTTTCTTT. Amino acid sequence: CSVLNRGHTEAFF.

This clonotype occurred a few times. The rearrangement joins TRBV14 to TRBJ1-1; 8 bases agree with TRBD1. Germline CDR1 and CDR2: SGHDN and FVKESK. J gave up 0 bases and V 2 bases, and 2 bases lay outside the gene matches. This CDR3 has 15 residues. The CDR3 is CASSQTRGLNTEAFF. The CDR3 DNA follows: TGTGCCAGCAGCCAAACCAGGGGGCTGAACACTGAAGCTTTCTTT.

The chain has TRBV5-6 and TRBJ2-7; 8 nucleotides align to TRBD1. Germline-derived CDR1 and CDR2 are SGHDT and YYEEEE. V was pared by 0 bases and J by 7 bases, with 15 bases of the junction left unmatched. CDR3 size: 17 residues. The CDR3 spells CASSLASGAGGAREQYF. CDR3 DNA sequence: TGTGCCAGCAGCTTGGCTTCGGGCGCAGGGGGCGCGAGGGAGCAGTACTTC. The full variable domain, completed using reference TRBV5-6 and TRBJ2-7, is DAGVTQSPTHLIKTRGQQVTLRCSPKSGHDTVSWYQQALGQGPQFIFQYYEEEERQRGNFPDRFSGHQFPNYSSELNVNALLLGDSALYLCASSLASGAGGAREQYFGPGTRLTVT.

This clonotype was found many times. V is TRBV18 and J is TRBJ1-5; D perhaps matches TRBD1 (5 bases). From germline, CDR1 is KGHSH and CDR2 LQKENI. V dropped 6 bases and J dropped 1 base, with 16 bases sitting between them. The CDR3 has 16 amino acids. The CDR3 DNA reads as TGTGCCAGCTCCCCAGGGTCGGTGGTGAGCAATCAGCCCCAGCATTTT. Its protein product is CASSPGSVVSNQPQHF.

This clonotype was seen many times. The gene calls are TRBV30 and TRBJ2-1, with 7 positions matching TRBD1. The CDR3 has 16 residues. V trimming: 1 base; J trimming: 0 bases; junction bases outside the gene matches: 6. CDR1 GTSNPN and CDR2 SVGIG come from the germline V gene (reference sequence). The chain's CDR3 is CAWSGGQRDSYNEQFF. Written as DNA, the CDR3 is TGTGCCTGGAGTGGGGGACAGCGCGACTCCTACAATGAGCAGTTCTTC. Using reference TRBV30 and TRBJ2-1 for the parts outside the CDR3, the full variable domain is SQTIHQWPATLVQPVGSPLSLECTVEGTSNPNLYWYRQAAGRGLQLLFYSVGIGQISSEVPQNLSASRPQDRQFILSSKKLLLSDSGFYLCAWSGGQRDSYNEQFFGPGTRLTVL.

This clonotype has at least ten counts. The chain employs TRBV7-6 and TRBJ2-3, with a possible D match to TRBD2 (5 bases). This CDR3 comprises 15 residues. Germline-derived CDR1 and CDR2 are SGHVS and FNYEAQ. Deletions cut 5 bases from V and 1 base from J, with 13 bases between. Here the CDR3 reads CASSPPEVRTDTQYF. CDR3 in DNA: TGTGCCAGCAGCCCGCCGGAGGTACGCACAGATACGCAGTATTTT.

This clonotype was picked up a small number of times. The V and J genes are TRBV12-3 or TRBV12-4 and TRBJ1-4; D unresolved. Trimming shortened V by 1 base and J by 8 bases, and 11 bases separated the two germline ends. The CDR3 is 14 residues long. The CDR3 sequence: CASSLVGLSEKLFF. The DNA of the CDR3 is TGTGCCAGCAGTTTAGTTGGTCTTTCCGAAAAACTGTTTTTT.

This clonotype was recorded at least ten times. This chain uses TRBV20-1 with TRBJ2-5, with D perhaps given as TRBD1 or TRBD2 (7 bases each). V was cut by 3 bases and J by 7 bases, with 15 bases left in between. Germline CDR1 is DFQATT and CDR2 is SNEGSKA (reference sequence). The CDR3 is 13 residues long. CDR3 sequence: CSARLARGGTQYF. The CDR3 DNA is TGCAGTGCTAGGTTGGCCAGGGGGGGGACCCAGTACTTC.